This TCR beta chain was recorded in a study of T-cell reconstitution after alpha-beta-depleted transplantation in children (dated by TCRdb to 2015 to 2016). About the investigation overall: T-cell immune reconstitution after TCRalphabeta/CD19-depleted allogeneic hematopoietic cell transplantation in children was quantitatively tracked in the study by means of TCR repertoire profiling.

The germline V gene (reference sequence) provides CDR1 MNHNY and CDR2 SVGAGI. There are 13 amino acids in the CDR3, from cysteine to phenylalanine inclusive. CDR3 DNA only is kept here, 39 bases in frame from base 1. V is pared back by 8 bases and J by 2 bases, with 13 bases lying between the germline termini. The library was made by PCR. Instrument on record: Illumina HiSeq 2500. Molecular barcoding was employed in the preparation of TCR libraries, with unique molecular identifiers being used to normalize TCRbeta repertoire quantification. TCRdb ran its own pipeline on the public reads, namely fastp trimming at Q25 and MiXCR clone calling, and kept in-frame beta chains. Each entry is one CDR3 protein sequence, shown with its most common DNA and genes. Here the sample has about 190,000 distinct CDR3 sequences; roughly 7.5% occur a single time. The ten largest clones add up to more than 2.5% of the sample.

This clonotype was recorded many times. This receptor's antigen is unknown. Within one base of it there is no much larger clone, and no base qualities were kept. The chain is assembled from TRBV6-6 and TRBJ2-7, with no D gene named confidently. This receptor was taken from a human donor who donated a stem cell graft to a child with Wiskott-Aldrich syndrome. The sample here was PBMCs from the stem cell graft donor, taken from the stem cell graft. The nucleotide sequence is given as TGTGCCAGCTGTGGGCAGGCGACCTACGAGCAGTACTTC. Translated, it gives CASCGQATYEQYF.